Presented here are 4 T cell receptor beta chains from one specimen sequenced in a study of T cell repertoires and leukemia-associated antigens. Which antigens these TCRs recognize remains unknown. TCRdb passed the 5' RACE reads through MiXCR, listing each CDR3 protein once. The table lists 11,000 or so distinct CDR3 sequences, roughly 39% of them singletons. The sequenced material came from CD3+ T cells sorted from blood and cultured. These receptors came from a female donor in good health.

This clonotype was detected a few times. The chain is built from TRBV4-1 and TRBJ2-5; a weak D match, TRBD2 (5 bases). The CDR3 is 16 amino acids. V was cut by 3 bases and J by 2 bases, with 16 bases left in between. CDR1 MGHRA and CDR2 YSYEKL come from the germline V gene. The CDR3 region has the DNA TGCGCCAGCAGCCAGATCGAAGCGGACTTACAAGAGACCCAGTACTTC. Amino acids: CASSQIEADLQETQYF.

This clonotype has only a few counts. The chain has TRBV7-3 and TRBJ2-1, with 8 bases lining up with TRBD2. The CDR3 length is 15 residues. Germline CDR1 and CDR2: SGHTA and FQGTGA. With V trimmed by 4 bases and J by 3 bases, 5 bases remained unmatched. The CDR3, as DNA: TGTGCCAGCAGCTCCGTAGCGGGGTTCTACAATGAGCAGTTCTTC. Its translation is CASSSVAGFYNEQFF.

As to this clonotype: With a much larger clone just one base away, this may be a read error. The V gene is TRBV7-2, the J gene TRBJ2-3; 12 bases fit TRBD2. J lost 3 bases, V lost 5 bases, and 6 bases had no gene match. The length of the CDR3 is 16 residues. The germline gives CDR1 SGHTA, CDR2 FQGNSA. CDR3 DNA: TGTGCCAGCAGCCTTGGTACTAGCGGGAGGACAGATACGCAGTATTTT. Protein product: CASSLGTSGRTDTQYF.

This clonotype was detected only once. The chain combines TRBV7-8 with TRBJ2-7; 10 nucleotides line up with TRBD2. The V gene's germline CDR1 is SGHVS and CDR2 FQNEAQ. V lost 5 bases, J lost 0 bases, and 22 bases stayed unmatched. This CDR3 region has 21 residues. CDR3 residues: CASSPMTSGLAGATSSYEQYF. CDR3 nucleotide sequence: TGTGCCAGCAGCCCCATGACATCGGGTCTAGCGGGAGCCACTTCCTCCTACGAGCAGTACTTC.